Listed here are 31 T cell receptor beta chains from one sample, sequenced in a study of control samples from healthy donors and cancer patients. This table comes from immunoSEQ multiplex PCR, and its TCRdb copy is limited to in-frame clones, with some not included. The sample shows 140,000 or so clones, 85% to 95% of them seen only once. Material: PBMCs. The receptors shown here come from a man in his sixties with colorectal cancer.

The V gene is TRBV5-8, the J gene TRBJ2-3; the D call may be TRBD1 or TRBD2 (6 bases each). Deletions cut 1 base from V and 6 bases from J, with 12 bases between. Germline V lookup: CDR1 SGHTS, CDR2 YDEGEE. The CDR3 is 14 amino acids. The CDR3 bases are TGTGCCAGCAGCTTGATTGGGGGGCCGGATACGCAGTATTTT. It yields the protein CASSLIGGPDTQYF.

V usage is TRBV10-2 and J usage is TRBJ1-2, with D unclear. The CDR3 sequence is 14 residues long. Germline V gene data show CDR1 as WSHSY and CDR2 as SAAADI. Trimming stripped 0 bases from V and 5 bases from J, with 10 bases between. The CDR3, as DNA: TGCGCCAGCAGTGAGTCAGAGCAGAATTATGGCTACACCTTC. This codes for CASSESEQNYGYTF.

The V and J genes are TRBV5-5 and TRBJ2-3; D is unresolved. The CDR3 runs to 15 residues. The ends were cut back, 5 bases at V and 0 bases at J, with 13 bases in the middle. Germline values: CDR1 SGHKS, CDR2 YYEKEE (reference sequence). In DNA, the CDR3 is TGTGCCAGCAGGGTTGGGAATCCTAGCACAGATACGCAGTATTTT. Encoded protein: CASRVGNPSTDTQYF.

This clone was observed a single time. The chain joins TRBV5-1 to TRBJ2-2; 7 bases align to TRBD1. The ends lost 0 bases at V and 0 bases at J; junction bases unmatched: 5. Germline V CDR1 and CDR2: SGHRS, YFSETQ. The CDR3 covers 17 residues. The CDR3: CASSLAWGTANTGELFF. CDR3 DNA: TGCGCCAGCAGCTTGGCGTGGGGGACAGCGAACACCGGGGAGCTGTTTTTT.

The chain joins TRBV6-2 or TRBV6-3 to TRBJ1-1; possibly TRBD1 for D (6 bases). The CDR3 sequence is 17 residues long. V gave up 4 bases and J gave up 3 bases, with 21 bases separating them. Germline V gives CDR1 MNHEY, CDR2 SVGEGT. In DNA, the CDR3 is TGTGCCAGCAGTTCGGACAGCATCAACAGGGTGGACACTGAAGCTTTCTTT. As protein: CASSSDSINRVDTEAFF.

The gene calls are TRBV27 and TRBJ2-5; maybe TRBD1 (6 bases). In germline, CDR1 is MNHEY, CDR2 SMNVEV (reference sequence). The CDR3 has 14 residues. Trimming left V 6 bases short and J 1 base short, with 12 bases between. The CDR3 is CASRVLGAQETQYF. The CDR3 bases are TGTGCCAGCAGGGTTTTGGGGGCCCAAGAGACCCAGTACTTC.

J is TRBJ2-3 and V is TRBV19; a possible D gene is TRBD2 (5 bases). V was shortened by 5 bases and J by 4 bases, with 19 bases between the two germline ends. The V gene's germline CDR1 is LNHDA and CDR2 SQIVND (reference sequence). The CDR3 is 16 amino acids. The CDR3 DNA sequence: TGTGCCAGTAGTCCCCGGGGTAGCACCTCGGCAGATACGCAGTATTTT. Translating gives CASSPRGSTSADTQYF.

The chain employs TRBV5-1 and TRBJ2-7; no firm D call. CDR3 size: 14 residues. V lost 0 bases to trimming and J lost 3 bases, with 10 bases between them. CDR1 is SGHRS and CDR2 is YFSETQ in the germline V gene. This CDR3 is CASSLDSQNYEQYF. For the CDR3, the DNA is TGCGCCAGCAGCTTGGACAGTCAGAACTACGAGCAGTACTTC.

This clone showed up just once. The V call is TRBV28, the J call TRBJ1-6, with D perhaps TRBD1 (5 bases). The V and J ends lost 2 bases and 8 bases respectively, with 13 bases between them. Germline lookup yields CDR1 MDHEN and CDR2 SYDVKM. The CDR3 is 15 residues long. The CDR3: CASSLRTRGYSPLHF. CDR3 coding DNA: TGTGCCAGCAGTTTAAGGACTAGGGGCTATTCACCCCTCCACTTT.

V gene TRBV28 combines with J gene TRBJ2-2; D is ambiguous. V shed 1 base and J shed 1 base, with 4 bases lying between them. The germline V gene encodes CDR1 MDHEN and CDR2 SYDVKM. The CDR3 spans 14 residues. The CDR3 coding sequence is TGTGCCAGCAGTTTATACAGGAACACCGGGGAGCTGTTTTTT. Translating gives CASSLYRNTGELFF.

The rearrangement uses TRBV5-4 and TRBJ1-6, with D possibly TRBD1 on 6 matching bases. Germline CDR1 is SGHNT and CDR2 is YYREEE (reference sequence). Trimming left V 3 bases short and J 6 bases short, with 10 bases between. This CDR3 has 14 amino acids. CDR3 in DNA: TGTGCCAGCAGCTCTGGACAGTCTAATTCACCCCTCCACTTT. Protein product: CASSSGQSNSPLHF.

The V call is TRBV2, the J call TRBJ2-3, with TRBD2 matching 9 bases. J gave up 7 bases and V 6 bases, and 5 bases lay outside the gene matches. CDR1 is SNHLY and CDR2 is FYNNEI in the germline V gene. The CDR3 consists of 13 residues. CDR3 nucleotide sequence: TGTGCCAGCAGGGCGGGGGGGACCCATACGCAGTATTTT. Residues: CASRAGGTHTQYF.

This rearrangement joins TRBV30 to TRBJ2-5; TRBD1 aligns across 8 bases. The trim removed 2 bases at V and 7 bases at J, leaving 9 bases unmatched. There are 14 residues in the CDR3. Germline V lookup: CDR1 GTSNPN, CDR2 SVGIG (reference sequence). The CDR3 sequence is CAWSRWQGAGTQYF. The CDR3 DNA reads TGTGCCTGGAGTCGGTGGCAGGGGGCTGGGACCCAGTACTTC.

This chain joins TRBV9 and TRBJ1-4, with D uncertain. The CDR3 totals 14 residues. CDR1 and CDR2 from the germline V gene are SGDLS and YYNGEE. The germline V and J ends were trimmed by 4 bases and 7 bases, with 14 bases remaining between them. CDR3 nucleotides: TGTGCCAGCAGCCCACTGGAGGCGGGTGAAAAACTGTTTTTT. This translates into CASSPLEAGEKLFF. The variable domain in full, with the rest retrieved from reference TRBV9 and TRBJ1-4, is DSGVTQTPKHLITATGQRVTLRCSPRSGDLSVYWYQQSLDQGLQFLIQYYNGEERAKGNILERFSAQQFPDLHSELNLSSLELGDSALYFCASSPLEAGEKLFFGSGTQLSVL.

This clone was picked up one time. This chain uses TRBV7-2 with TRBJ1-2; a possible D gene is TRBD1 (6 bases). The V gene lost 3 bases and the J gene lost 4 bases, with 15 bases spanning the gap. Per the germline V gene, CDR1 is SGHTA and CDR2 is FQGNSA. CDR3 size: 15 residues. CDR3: CASSFRTVDAYGYTF. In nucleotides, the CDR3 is TGTGCCAGCAGCTTTAGGACAGTAGACGCCTATGGCTACACCTTC.

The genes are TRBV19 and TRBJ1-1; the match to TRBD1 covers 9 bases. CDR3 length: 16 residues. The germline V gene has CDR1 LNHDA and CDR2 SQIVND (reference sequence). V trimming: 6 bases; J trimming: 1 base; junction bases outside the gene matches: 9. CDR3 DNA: TGTGCCAGTAGACGTCCCGGGACAGGGCCGAACACTGAAGCTTTCTTT. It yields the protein CASRRPGTGPNTEAFF.

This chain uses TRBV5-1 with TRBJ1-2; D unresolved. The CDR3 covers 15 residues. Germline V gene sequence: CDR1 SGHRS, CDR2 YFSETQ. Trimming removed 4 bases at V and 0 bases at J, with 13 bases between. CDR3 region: CASSPRPGTNYGYTF. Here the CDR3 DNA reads TGCGCCAGCAGCCCCCGACCCGGGACTAACTATGGCTACACCTTC. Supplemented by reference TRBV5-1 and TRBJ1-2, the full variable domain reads KAGVTQTPRYLIKTRGQQVTLSCSPISGHRSVSWYQQTPGQGLQFLFEYFSETQRNKGNFPGRFSGRQFSNSRSEMNVSTLELGDSALYLCASSPRPGTNYGYTFGSGTRLTVV.

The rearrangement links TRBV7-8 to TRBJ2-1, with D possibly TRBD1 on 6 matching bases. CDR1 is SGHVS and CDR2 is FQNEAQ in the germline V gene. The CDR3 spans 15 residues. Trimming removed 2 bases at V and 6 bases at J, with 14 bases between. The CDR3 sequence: CASSLRDRKINEQFF. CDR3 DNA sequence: TGTGCCAGCAGCTTAAGAGACAGGAAAATCAATGAGCAGTTCTTC.

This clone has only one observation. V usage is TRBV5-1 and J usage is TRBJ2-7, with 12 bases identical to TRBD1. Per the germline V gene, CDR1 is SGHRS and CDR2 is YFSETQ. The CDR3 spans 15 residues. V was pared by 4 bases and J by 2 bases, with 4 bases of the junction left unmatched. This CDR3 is CASSLGTGGPYEQYF. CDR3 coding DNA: TGCGCCAGCAGCCTGGGGACAGGGGGCCCCTACGAGCAGTACTTC.

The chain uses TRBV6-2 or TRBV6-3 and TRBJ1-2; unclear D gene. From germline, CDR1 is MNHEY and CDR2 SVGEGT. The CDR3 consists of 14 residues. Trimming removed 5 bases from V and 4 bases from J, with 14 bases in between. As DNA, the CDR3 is TGTGCCAGCAGTCCGATTGTGGGAACCTATGGCTACACCTTC. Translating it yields CASSPIVGTYGYTF.

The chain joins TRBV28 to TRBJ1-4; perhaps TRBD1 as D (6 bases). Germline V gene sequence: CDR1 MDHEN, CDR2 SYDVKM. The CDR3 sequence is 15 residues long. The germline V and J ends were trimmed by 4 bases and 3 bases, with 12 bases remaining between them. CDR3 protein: CASSSSRGSNEKLFF. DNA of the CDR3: TGTGCCAGCAGTTCGTCCAGGGGATCTAATGAAAAACTGTTTTTT.

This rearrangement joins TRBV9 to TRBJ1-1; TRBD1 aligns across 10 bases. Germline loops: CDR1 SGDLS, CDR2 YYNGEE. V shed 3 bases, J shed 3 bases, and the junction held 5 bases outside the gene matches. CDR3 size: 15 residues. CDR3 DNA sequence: TGTGCCAGCAGCGCCCGACAGGGGGCATACACTGAAGCTTTCTTT. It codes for CASSARQGAYTEAFF.

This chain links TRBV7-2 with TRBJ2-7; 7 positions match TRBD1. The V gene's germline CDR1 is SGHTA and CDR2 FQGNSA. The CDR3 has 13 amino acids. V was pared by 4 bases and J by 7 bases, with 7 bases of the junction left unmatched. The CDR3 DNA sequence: TGTGCCAGCAGCTCGCAACAGGGGTATGAGCAGTACTTC. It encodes CASSSQQGYEQYF.

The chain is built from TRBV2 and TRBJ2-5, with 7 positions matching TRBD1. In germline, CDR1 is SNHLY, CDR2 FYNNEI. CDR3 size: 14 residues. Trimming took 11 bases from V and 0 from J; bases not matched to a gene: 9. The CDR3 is CASATGTYQETQYF. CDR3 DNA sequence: TGTGCCTCTGCGACAGGGACGTACCAAGAGACCCAGTACTTC.

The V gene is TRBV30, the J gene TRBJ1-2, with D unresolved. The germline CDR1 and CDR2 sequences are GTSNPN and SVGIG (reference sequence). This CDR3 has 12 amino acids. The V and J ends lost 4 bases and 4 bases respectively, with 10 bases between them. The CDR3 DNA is TGTGCCTGGAACCCGGGATTCTATGGCTACACCTTC. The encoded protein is CAWNPGFYGYTF.

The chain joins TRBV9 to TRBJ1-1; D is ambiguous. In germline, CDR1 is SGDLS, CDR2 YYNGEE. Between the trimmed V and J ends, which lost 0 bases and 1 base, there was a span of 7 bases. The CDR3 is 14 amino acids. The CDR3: CASSVAARNTEAFF. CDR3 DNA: TGTGCCAGCAGCGTAGCCGCTAGGAACACTGAAGCTTTCTTT.

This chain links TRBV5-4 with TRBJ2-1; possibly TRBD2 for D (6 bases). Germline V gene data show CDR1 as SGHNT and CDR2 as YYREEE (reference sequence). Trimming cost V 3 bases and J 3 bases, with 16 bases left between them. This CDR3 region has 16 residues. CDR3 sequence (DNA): TGTGCCAGCAGCTGGACCGGGACTTCCCGCTACAATGAGCAGTTCTTC. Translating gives CASSWTGTSRYNEQFF. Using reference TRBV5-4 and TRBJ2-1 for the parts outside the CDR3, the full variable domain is ETGVTQSPTHLIKTRGQQVTLRCSSQSGHNTVSWYQQALGQGPQFIFQYYREEENGRGNFPPRFSGLQFPNYSSELNVNALELDDSALYLCASSWTGTSRYNEQFFGPGTRLTVL.

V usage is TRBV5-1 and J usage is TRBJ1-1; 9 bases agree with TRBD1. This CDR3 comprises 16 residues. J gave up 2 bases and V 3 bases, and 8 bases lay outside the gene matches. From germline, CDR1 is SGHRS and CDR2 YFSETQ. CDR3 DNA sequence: TGCGCCAGCAGCTCCGGGACAGGGAAAGGAAACACTGAAGCTTTCTTT. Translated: CASSSGTGKGNTEAFF. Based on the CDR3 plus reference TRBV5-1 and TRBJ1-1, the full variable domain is KAGVTQTPRYLIKTRGQQVTLSCSPISGHRSVSWYQQTPGQGLQFLFEYFSETQRNKGNFPGRFSGRQFSNSRSEMNVSTLELGDSALYLCASSSGTGKGNTEAFFGQGTRLTVV.

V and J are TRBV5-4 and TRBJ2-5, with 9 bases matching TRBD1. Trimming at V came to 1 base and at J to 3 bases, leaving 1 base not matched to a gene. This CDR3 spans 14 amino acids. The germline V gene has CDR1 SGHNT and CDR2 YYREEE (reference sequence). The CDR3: CASSLRTGEETQYF. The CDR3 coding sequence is TGTGCCAGCAGCTTGAGGACAGGGGAAGAGACCCAGTACTTC.

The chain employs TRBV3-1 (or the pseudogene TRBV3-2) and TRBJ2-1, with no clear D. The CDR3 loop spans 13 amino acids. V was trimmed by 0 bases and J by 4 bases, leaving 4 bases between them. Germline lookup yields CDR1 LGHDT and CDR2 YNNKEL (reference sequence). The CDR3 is CASSQDIYNEQFF. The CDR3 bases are TGTGCCAGCAGCCAAGACATATACAATGAGCAGTTCTTC.

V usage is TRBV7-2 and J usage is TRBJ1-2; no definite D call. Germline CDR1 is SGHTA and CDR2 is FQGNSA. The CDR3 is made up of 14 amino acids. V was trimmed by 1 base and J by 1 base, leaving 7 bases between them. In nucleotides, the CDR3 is TGTGCCAGCAGCTTAGACGGAGGTAACTATGGCTACACCTTC. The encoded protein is CASSLDGGNYGYTF.